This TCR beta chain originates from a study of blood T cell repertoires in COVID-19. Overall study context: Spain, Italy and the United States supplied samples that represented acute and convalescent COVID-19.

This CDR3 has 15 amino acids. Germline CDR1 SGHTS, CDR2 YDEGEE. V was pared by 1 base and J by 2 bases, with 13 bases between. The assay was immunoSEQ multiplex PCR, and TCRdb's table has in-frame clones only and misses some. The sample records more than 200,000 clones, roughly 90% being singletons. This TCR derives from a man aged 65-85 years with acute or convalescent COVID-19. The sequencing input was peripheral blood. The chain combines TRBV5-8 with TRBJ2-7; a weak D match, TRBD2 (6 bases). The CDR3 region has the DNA TGTGCCAGCAGCTTGCTTCGGGAGCTGCCCTACGAGCAGTACTTC. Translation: CASSLLRELPYEQYF.